This T cell receptor (beta chain) appears in the sequencing data of a study of T cell responses to AZD1222 COVID-19 vaccine. As for the study in general: Second-dose timings of about 4 or about 12 weeks were pooled. Study-wide results and caveats: Every sample of the repertoires postdated the peak T cell response. Rises in breadth and depth of Spike-specific TCRs came after two AZD1222 doses. Targets within unmutated variant regions were reportedly found for nearly half of spike-specific TCRs.

A remark on this clone: Antigen specificity is unknown.

V dropped 1 base and J dropped 0; count of bases not matched to a gene: 12. Per the germline V gene, CDR1 is MDHEN and CDR2 is SYDVKM. CDR3 length: 20 residues. Profiled with immunoSEQ multiplex PCR; TCRdb holds only in-frame clones, not every one. The sample lists about 140,000 clones, approximately 92% seen once, with about 5% in the top ten. The source was peripheral blood, collected on day 0 of AZD1222 vaccination. This chain connects TRBV28 to TRBJ2-6, with 7 bases identical to TRBD1. The TCR comes from an adult in good health. Here the CDR3 reads CASSLSGTVYSHSGANVLTF. In DNA form, the CDR3 reads TGTGCCAGCAGTTTATCCGGGACAGTTTATAGCCACTCTGGGGCCAACGTCCTGACTTTC.